These 7 T cell receptor beta chains were all obtained from the same sample, sequenced in a study of blood T cell repertoires in COVID-19. Profiling relied on immunoSEQ multiplex PCR, and the TCRdb table lists in-frame clones only, not all of them. The sample lists 60,000 to 65,000 clones; 79% were seen once. Sequences were obtained from peripheral blood. These receptors came from an elderly woman with active or convalescent COVID-19.

This clone came up a few times. This rearrangement joins TRBV5-1 to TRBJ2-2; 11 positions agree with TRBD2. This CDR3 has 16 residues. V shed 0 bases and J 7 bases; nucleotides not matched to a gene: 5. Looked up from germline, CDR1 is SGHRS and CDR2 is YFSETQ. CDR3 in amino acids: CASSLAGTSGSGELFF. CDR3 nucleotide sequence: TGCGCCAGCAGCTTGGCCGGGACTAGCGGAAGCGGGGAGCTGTTTTTT.

This clone was detected only a few times. The chain carries TRBV2 and TRBJ2-7; D might be TRBD1 (7 bases). V lost 3 bases to trimming and J lost 1 base, with 10 bases between them. The CDR3 sequence is 14 residues long. CDR1 is SNHLY, CDR2 FYNNEI, per germline. In DNA form, the CDR3 reads TGTGCCAGCAGTGAGGAGGGGGCTTCCTACGAGCAGTACTTC. Protein sequence: CASSEEGASYEQYF.

The chain recombines TRBV4-1 with TRBJ1-1; 8 bases fit TRBD1. The trim removed 5 bases at V and 7 bases at J, leaving 12 bases unmatched. Germline CDR1 is MGHRA and CDR2 is YSYEKL. The CDR3 has 15 amino acids. The CDR3 nucleotides read TGCGCCAGCAGCACCCTCGGGGCAGGGGGCGGTGAAGCTTTCTTT. Protein: CASSTLGAGGGEAFF.

This clone was seen only once. The gene calls are TRBV10-2 and TRBJ1-5; the match to TRBD1 covers 12 bases. CDR1 and CDR2 (germline): WSHSY, SAAADI. The CDR3 has 17 amino acids. Trimming took 7 bases from V and 1 from J; bases not matched to a gene: 8. This CDR3 reads CASTGGQGAGSNQPQHF. The CDR3, as DNA: TGCGCCAGCACTGGGGGACAGGGGGCTGGGAGCAATCAGCCCCAGCATTTT.

The genes are TRBV7-9 and TRBJ2-3; weak D call: TRBD2 (6 bases). The CDR3 has 13 residues. V dropped 5 bases and J dropped 6 bases, with 12 bases sitting between them. The germline V gene encodes CDR1 SEHNR and CDR2 FQNEAQ (reference sequence). CDR3 DNA sequence: TGTGCCAGCAGCCCAGAAGGGAGGGATACGCAGTATTTT. It encodes CASSPEGRDTQYF.

The chain employs TRBV9 and TRBJ1-1; 8 bases align to TRBD1. Germline CDR1 and CDR2: SGDLS and YYNGEE. This CDR3 region has 15 residues. J was trimmed by 5 bases and V by 2 bases; bases with no gene match: 8. The CDR3 sequence: CASSVQGAPGTEAFF. In nucleotides, the CDR3 is TGTGCCAGCAGCGTCCAGGGGGCGCCGGGGACTGAAGCTTTCTTT.

This clone was observed a handful of times. The chain carries TRBV5-6 and TRBJ1-5; the match to TRBD1 covers 9 bases. From germline, CDR1 is SGHDT and CDR2 YYEEEE. V was clipped by 4 bases and J by 1 base; unmatched bases: 0. This CDR3 has 14 amino acids. The CDR3 region has the DNA TGTGCCAGCAGCGGGACAGGGAGCAATCAGCCCCAGCATTTT. Amino acids: CASSGTGSNQPQHF.